The clone carrying this TCR beta chain was seen at least ten times. Its specificity is not known. The read falls 3 residues short of the CDR3 end, and the missing part is taken from the germline J gene. The data derive from a study of T cell clonality in common variable immunodeficiency. Notes on the study in general: CVID subjects had higher TCRbeta clonality than healthy controls, most marked in about a third. Reportedly, TCR beta sequences from common variable immunodeficiency showed fewer deletions and N-nucleotide insertions.

CVID meant reduced serum IgG, IgA and/or IgM plus specific antibody deficiency. CVID subjects had received replacement immunoglobulin for at least one year. V lost 5 bases, J lost 7 bases, and 9 bases stayed unmatched. CDR3 size: 15 residues. Germline assignment: CDR1 SEHNR and CDR2 FQNEAQ (reference sequence). TCRdb's copy holds only in-frame clones and misses some; the assay was immunoSEQ multiplex PCR. Singletons are absent from the sample, which has tens of thousands of clones. The sequence was collected from a human donor with common variable immunodeficiency. The sample was peripheral blood mononuclear cells. The chain uses TRBV7-9 and TRBJ2-2; 8 bases align to TRBD1. The CDR3 DNA, read in part, is TGTGCCAGCAGCCCACCGGACAGGGTTCGCGGGGAG. Amino acids: CASSPPDRVRGE. From start to end, the CDR3 is CASSPPDRVRGELFF.